This TCR beta chain is from a study of blood T cell repertoires in COVID-19. About the study: Samples came from the United States, Italy and Spain, spanning acute and convalescent COVID-19. In each case, the material was cDNA or gDNA derived from T cells, B-cell-depleted T cells, or PBMCs.

In the original processing: Quantification of nucleated cells was approximated via reference gene primer amplification. Profiling relied on immunoSEQ multiplex PCR, and the TCRdb table lists in-frame clones only, not all of them. V and J calls and clone size come straight from that table; D and trimming were deduced from the DNA. The sample contains fewer than 250,000 clones, approximately 86% of which appear only once. Across 20 to 25 US areas, participants ranged in age from about 18 to 100 years. V gave up 2 bases and J gave up 2 bases; unmatched junction bases: 11. Germline V gene sequence: CDR1 MDHEN, CDR2 SYDVKM. The CDR3 consists of 18 residues.

Sequences were obtained from PBMCs or T cells enriched from blood (not recorded which). The V and J genes are TRBV28 and TRBJ1-3; 8 nucleotides align to TRBD1. The TCR was taken from a woman aged 45 to 65 with acute COVID-19. DNA for the CDR3: TGTGCCAGCAGTTTACCCACACTCGACAGGGGCCCTGGAAACACCATATATTTT. Translating it yields CASSLPTLDRGPGNTIYF.